Given below is one T cell receptor beta chain in context. The data originate from a study of T cell responses to AZD1222 COVID-19 vaccine. CDR3 length: 18 amino acids. After removal of 5 bases from V and 4 bases from J, the junction contained 20 bases not matched to a gene. CDR1 SGHTA and CDR2 FQGNSA come from the germline V gene. The protocol was immunoSEQ multiplex PCR, while the TCRdb copy is restricted to in-frame clones and leaves out a portion. The profile shows 150,000 or so clones, 94% of them singletons. The sequences come from peripheral blood, collected on day 0 of AZD1222 vaccination. The TCR originated in an adult in good health. The rearrangement uses TRBV7-2 and TRBJ2-7, with TRBD2 identical over 7 bases. In DNA, the CDR3 is TGTGCCAGCAGCCTTCTCGGAGGGGTGGCGGGAGAAACTTACGAGCAGTACTTC. As protein: CASSLLGGVAGETYEQYF.